This T cell receptor beta chain was recovered during a study of shared clonotypes between healthy human individuals. Naive CD8 cells comprised CD45RO-negative, CCR7-positively selected cells, excluding terminally differentiated effector memory CD45RA+ cells. This CDR3 comprises 15 residues. Trimming cost V 1 base and J 0 bases, with 8 bases left between them. Germline V gives CDR1 PRHDT, CDR2 FYEKMQ (reference sequence). Deep-level settings were used for running the assay. Libraries were prepared by immunoSEQ multiplex PCR; TCRdb keeps only in-frame clonotypes and omits some of them. The table lists 2 million to 2.5 million clones, approximately 94% of them singletons. This clone was recorded once. The antigen remains unidentified. This sample also contains other DNA sequences that code for the same CDR3. Study findings and constraints: Around 5% was the fraction of naive CD4 clonotypes found shared across several donors.

This TCR was recovered from a man in his late teens or twenties in good health. Sequenced sample: naive CD8+ T cells sorted from blood. V and J are TRBV13 and TRBJ2-3; D possibly corresponds to TRBD2 (6 bases). The CDR3 loop reads CASSLAGGSTDTQYF. The CDR3, as DNA: TGTGCCAGCAGCTTAGCCGGGGGAAGCACAGATACGCAGTATTTT.